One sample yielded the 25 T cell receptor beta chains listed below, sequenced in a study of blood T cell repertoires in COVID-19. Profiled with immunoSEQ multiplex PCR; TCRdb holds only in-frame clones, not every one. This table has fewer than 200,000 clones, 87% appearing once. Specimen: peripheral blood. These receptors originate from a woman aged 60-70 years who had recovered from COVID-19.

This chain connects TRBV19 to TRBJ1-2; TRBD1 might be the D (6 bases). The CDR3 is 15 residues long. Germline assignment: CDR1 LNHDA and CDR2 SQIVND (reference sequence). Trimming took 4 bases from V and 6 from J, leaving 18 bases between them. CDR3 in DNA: TGTGCCAGTAGTACGATAGCCACAGGGCCGAATGGCTACACCTTC. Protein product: CASSTIATGPNGYTF.

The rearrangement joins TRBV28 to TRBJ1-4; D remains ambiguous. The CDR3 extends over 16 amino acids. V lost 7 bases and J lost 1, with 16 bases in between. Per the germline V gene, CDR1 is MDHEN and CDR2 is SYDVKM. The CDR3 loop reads CASNRRVVETNEKLFF. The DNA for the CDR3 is TGTGCCAGCAACCGCCGGGTAGTAGAAACTAATGAAAAACTGTTTTTT.

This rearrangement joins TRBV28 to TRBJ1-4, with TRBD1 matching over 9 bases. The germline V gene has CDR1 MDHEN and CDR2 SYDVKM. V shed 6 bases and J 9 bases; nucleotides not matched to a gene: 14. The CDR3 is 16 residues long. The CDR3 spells CASSPAGTGWVQKLFF. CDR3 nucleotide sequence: TGTGCCAGCAGCCCCGCGGGGACAGGGTGGGTGCAAAAACTGTTTTTT.

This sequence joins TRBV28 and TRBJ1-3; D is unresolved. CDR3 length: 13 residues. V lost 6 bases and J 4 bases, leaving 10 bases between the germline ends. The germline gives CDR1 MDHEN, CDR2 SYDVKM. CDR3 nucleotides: TGTGCCAGCAGCCGCTCGACAGGAAACACCATATATTTT. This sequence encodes CASSRSTGNTIYF.

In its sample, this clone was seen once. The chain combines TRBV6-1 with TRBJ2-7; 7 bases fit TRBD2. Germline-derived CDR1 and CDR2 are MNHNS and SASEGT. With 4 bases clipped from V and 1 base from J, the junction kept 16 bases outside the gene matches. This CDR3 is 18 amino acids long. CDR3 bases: TGTGCCAGCAGTGCCTCCCGACTAGCCCCGAGGATGTCCTACGAGCAGTACTTC. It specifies CASSASRLAPRMSYEQYF.

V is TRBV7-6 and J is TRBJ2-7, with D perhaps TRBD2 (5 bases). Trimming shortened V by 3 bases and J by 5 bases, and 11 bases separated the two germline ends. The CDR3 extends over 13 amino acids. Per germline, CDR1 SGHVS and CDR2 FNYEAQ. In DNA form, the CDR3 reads TGTGCCAGCAGCTTGACTCGGGATGACGAGCAGTACTTC. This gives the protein CASSLTRDDEQYF.

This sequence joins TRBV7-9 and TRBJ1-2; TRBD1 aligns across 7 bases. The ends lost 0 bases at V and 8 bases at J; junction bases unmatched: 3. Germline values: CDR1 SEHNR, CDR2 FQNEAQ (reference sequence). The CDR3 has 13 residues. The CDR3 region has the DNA TGTGCCAGCAGCTTAGCCGGGACAGCGGGCTACACCTTC. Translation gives CASSLAGTAGYTF.

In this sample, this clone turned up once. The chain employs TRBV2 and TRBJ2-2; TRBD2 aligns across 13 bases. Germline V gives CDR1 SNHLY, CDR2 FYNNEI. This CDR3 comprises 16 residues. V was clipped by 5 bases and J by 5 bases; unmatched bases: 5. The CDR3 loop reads CASSFLLAGGTGELFF. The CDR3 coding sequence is TGTGCCAGCAGTTTCTTACTAGCGGGGGGGACCGGGGAGCTGTTTTTT.

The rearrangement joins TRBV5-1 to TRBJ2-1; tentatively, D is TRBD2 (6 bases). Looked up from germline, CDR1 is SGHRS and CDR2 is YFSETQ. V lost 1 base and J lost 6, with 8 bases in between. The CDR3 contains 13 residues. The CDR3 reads CASSLWGVNEQFF. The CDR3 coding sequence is TGCGCCAGCAGCTTGTGGGGGGTCAATGAGCAGTTCTTC.

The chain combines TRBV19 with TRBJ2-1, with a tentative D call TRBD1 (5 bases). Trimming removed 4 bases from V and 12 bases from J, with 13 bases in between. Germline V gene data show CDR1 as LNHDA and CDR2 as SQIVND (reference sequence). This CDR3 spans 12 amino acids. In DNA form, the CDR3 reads TGTGCCAGTAGTACCGACAGCAATCGGCAGTTCTTC. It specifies CASSTDSNRQFF.

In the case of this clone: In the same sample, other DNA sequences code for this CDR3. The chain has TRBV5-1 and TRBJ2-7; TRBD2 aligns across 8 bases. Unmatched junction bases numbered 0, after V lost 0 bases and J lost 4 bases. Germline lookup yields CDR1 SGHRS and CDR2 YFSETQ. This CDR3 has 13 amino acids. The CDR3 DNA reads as TGCGCCAGCAGCTTGGGCGGGGGGTACGAGCAGTACTTC. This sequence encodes CASSLGGGYEQYF.

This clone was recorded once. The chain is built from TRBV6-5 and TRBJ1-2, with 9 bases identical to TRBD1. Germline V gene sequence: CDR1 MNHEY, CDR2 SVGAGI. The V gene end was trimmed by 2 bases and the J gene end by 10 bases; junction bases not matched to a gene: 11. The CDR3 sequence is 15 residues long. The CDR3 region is CASSYTDTGGAFYTF. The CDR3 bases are TGTGCCAGCAGTTACACGGATACAGGGGGCGCGTTCTACACCTTC.

The CDR3 is CASSFQVQTGTVAYEQYF. As DNA, the CDR3 is TGTGCCAGCAGCTTTCAGGTCCAAACCGGGACAGTGGCCTACGAGCAGTACTTC. The chain joins TRBV5-5 to TRBJ2-7; 7 nucleotides agree with TRBD1. The germline V gene encodes CDR1 SGHKS and CDR2 YYEKEE (reference sequence). J lost 2 bases, V lost 2 bases, and 16 bases had no gene match. The CDR3 totals 18 residues.

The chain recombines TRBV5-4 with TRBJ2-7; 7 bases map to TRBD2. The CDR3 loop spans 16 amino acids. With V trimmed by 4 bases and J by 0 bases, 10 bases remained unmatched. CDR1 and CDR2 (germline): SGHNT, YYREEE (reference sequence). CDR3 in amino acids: CASSSGSGGGSYEQYF. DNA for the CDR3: TGTGCCAGCAGCAGTGGATCGGGGGGAGGCTCCTACGAGCAGTACTTC.

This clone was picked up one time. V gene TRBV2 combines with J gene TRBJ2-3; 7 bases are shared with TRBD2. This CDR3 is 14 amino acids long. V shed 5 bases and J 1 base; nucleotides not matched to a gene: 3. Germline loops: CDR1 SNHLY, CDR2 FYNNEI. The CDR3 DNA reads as TGTGCCAGCAGTTCCCGGGAGGGCACAGATACGCAGTATTTT. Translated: CASSSREGTDTQYF.

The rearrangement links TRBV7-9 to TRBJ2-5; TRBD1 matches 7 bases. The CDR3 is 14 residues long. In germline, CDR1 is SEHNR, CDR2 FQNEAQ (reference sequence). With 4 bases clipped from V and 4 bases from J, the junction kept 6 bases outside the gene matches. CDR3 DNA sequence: TGTGCCAGCAGCTCTACACAGGGGACAGAGACCCAGTACTTC. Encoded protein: CASSSTQGTETQYF.

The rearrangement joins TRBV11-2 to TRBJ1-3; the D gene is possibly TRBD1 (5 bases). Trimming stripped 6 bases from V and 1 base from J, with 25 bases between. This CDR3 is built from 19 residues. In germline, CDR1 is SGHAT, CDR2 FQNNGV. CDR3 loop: CASSGDAGTYINSGNTIYF. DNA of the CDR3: TGTGCCAGCAGTGGGGATGCGGGGACCTACATCAATTCTGGAAACACCATATATTTT.

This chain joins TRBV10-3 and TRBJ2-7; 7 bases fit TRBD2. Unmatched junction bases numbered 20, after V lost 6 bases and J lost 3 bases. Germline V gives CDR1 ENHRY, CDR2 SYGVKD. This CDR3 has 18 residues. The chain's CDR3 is CAISFRQRDQNPNYEQYF. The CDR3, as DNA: TGTGCCATCAGCTTCCGGCAGCGGGACCAAAACCCTAACTACGAGCAGTACTTC.

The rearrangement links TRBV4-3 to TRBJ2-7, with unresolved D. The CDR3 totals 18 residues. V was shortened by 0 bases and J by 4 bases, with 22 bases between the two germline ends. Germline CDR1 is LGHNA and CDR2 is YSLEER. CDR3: CASSQDGPLQDTIYEQYF. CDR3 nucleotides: TGCGCCAGCAGCCAAGATGGGCCTTTACAAGACACAATTTACGAGCAGTACTTC.

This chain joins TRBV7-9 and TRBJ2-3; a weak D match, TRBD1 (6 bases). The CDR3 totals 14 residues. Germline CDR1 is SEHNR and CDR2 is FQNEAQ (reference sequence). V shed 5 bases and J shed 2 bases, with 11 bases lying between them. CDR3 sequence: CASSTTGFTDTQYF. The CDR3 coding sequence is TGTGCCAGCAGCACGACAGGTTTCACAGATACGCAGTATTTT.

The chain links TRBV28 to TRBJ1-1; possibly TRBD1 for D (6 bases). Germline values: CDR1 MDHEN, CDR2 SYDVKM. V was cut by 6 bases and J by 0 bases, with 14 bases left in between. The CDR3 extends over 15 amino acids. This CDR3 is CASRRTALMNTEAFF. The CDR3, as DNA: TGTGCCAGCAGGCGGACAGCTTTAATGAACACTGAAGCTTTCTTT. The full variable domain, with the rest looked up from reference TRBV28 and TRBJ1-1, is DVKVTQSSRYLVKRTGEKVFLECVQDMDHENMFWYRQDPGLGLRLIYFSYDVKMKEKGDIPEGYSVSREKKERFSLILESASTNQTSMYLCASRRTALMNTEAFFGQGTRLTVV.

In DNA, the CDR3 is TGTGCCAGTAGTATCAACGGACAGGGTGGCTACACCTTC. This codes for CASSINGQGGYTF. The chain combines TRBV19 with TRBJ1-2; 8 bases fit TRBD1. The CDR3 covers 13 residues. The V gene's germline CDR1 is LNHDA and CDR2 SQIVND (reference sequence). The junction had 4 bases not matched to a gene; V was cut back by 3 bases and J by 7 bases.

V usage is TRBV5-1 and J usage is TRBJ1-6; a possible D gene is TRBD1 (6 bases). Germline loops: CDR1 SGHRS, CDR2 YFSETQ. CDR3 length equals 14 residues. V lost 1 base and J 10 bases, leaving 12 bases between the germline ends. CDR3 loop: CASSLLGAGSPLHF. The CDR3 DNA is TGCGCCAGCAGCTTGTTGGGGGCTGGATCACCCCTCCACTTT.

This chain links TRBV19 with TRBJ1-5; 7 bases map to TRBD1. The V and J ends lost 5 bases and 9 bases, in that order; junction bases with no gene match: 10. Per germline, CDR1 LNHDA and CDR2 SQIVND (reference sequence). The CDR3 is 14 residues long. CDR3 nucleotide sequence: TGTGCCAGTAGTGACAGGGTGGATGTGCGGCCCCAGCATTTT. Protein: CASSDRVDVRPQHF.

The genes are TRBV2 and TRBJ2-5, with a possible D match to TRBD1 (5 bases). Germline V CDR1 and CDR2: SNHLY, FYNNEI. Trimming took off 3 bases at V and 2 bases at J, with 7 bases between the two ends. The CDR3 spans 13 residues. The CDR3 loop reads CASSDRVQETQYF. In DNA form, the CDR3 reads TGTGCCAGCAGTGACAGGGTACAAGAGACCCAGTACTTC.